This T cell receptor (beta chain) was sequenced during a study of molecular identifiers for immune sequencing clone quantification. At least ten counts were recorded for this clonotype. MiXCR, run by TCRdb on the PCR reads, gives a single entry per CDR3 protein. This sample yields 60,000 to 70,000 distinct CDR3 sequences, of which less than 20% are seen a single time; 1.3% to 1.5% belongs to the top ten. CDR1 and CDR2 from the germline V gene are SGHAT and FQNNGV. Trimming cost V 5 bases and J 0 bases, with 13 bases left between them. CDR3 size: 15 residues. The V call is TRBV11-2, the J call TRBJ2-5; D perhaps matches TRBD1 (6 bases). Sequences were obtained from naive CD8+ T cells from blood, with Jurkat cell RNA spiked in. Subset specified: FACS-sorted CD8+CD4-CCR7+CD45RA+ naive T cells. This TCR came from a human donor in good health. Some libraries in this study had Jurkat cell RNA spiked in. CDR3 protein: CASSEGVTYQETQYF. In DNA, the CDR3 is TGTGCCAGCAGCGAGGGGGTAACTTACCAAGAGACCCAGTACTTC. Looking up the rest from reference TRBV11-2 and TRBJ2-5 gives the full variable domain: EAGVAQSPRYKIIEKRQSVAFWCNPISGHATLYWYQQILGQGPKLLIQFQNNGVVDDSQLPKDRFSAERLKGVDSTLKIQPAKLEDSAVYLCASSEGVTYQETQYFGPGTRLLVL.